This T cell receptor beta chain stems from a study of T cell responses to AZD1222 COVID-19 vaccine. The protocol was immunoSEQ multiplex PCR, while the TCRdb copy is restricted to in-frame clones and leaves out a portion. This table has about 120,000 clones, approximately 85% appearing once. Germline assignment: CDR1 SGHNT and CDR2 YYREEE (reference sequence). Trimming shortened V by 0 bases and J by 3 bases, and 13 bases separated the two germline ends. The CDR3 covers 16 residues. The sample here was peripheral blood, taken on day 0 of AZD1222 vaccination. The chain links TRBV5-4 to TRBJ1-3; no firm D call. The sequence was collected from an adult in good health. CDR3 nucleotides: TGTGCCAGCAGCTTGGACGTCGCAAGTCTTGGAAACACCATATATTTT. Amino acid sequence: CASSLDVASLGNTIYF.